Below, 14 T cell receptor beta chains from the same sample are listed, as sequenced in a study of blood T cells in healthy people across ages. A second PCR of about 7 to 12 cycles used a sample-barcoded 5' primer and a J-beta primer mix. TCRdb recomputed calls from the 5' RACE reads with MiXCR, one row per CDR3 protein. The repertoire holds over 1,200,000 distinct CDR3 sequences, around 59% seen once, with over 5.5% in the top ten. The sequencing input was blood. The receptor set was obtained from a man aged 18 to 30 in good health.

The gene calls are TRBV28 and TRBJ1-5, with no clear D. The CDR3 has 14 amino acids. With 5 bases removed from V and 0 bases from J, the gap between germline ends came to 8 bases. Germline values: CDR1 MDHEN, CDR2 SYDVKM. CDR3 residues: CASSAGNSNQPQHF. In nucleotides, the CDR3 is TGTGCCAGCAGTGCAGGAAATAGCAATCAGCCCCAGCATTTT.

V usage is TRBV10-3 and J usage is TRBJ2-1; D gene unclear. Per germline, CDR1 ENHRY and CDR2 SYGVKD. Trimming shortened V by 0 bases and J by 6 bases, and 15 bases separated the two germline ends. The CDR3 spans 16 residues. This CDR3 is CAISESILTFLNEQFF. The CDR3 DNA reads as TGTGCCATCAGTGAGTCGATCTTAACCTTTCTCAATGAGCAGTTCTTC.

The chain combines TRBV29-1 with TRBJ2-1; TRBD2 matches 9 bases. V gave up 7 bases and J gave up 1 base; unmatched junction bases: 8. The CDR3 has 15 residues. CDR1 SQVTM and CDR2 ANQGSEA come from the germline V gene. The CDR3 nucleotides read TGCAGCGCCGCCCCCCTAGCGGGGTCCTACAATGAGCAGTTCTTC. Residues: CSAAPLAGSYNEQFF.

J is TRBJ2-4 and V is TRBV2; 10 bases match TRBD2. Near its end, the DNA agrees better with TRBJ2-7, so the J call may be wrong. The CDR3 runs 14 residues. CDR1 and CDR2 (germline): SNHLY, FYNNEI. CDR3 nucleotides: TGTGCCAGCAGGCCGGGACTAGCGACTCACGAGCAGTACTTC. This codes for CASRPGLATHEQYF.

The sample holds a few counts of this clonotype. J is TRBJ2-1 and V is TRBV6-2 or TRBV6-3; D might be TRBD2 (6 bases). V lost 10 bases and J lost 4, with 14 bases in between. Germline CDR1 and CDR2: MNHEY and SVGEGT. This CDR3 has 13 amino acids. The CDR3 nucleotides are TGTGCCACCTCTCTGGGACTTTACAATGAGCAGTTCTTC. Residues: CATSLGLYNEQFF.

The CDR3 DNA sequence: TGCGCCAGCAGCCCCGAGGGGAGGCTATCCTACGAGCAGTACTTC. This translates into CASSPEGRLSYEQYF. This chain links TRBV5-1 with TRBJ2-7; possibly TRBD2 for D (6 bases). The ends were cut back, 4 bases at V and 1 base at J, with 15 bases in the middle. The germline V gene has CDR1 SGHRS and CDR2 YFSETQ. This CDR3 comprises 15 residues.

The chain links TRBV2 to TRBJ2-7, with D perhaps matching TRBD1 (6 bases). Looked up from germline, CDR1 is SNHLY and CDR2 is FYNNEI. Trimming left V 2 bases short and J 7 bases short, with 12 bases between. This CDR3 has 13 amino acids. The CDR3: CASSENRVGEQYF. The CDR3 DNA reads TGTGCCAGCAGTGAAAACAGGGTGGGTGAGCAGTACTTC.

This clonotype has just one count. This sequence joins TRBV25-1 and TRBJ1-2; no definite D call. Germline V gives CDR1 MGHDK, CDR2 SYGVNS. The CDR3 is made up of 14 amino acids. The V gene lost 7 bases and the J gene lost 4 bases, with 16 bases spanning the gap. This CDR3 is CASTSLADAYGYTF. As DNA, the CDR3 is TGTGCCAGCACATCCCTGGCCGACGCCTATGGCTACACCTTC.

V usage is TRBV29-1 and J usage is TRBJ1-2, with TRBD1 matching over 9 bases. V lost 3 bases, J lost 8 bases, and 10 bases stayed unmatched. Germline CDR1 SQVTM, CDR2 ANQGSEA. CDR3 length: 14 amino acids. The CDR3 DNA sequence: TGCAGCGTTGATGGCGCGGGACAGGGAAGAGGCTACACCTTC. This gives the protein CSVDGAGQGRGYTF.

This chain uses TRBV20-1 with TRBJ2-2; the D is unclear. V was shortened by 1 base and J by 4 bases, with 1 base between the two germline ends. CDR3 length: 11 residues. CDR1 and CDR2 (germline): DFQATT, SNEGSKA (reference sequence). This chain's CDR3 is CSARATGELFF. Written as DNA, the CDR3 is TGCAGTGCTAGAGCCACCGGGGAGCTGTTTTTT.

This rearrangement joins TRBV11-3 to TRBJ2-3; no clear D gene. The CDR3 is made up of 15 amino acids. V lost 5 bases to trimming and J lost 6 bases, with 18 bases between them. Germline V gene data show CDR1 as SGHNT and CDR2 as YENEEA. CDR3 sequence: CASSHTVGPGDTQYF. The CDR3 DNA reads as TGTGCCAGCAGCCATACGGTCGGACCCGGGGATACGCAGTATTTT.

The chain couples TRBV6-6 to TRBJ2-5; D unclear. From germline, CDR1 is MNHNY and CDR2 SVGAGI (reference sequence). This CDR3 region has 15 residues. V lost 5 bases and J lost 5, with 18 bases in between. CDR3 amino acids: CASSKKPGAQETQYF. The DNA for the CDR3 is TGTGCCAGCAGTAAGAAACCGGGTGCTCAGGAGACCCAGTACTTC.

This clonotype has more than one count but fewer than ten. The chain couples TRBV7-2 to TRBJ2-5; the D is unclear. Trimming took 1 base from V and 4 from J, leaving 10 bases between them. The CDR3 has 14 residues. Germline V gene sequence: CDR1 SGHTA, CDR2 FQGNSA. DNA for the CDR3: TGTGCCAGCAGCTTAGTTGCGGTTGCAGAGACCCAGTACTTC. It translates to CASSLVAVAETQYF. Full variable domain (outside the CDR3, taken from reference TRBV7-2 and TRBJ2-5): GAGVSQSPSNKVTEKGKDVELRCDPISGHTALYWYRQSLGQGLEFLIYFQGNSAPDKSGLPSDRFSAERTGGSVSTLTIQRTQQEDSAVYLCASSLVAVAETQYFGPGTRLLVL.

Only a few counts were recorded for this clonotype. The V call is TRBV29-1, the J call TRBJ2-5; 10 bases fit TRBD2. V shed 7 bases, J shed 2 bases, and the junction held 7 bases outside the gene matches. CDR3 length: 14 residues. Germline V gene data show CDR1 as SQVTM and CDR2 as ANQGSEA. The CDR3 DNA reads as TGCAGCGCACAGGGACTAGCGATTCAAGAGACCCAGTACTTC. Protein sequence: CSAQGLAIQETQYF.